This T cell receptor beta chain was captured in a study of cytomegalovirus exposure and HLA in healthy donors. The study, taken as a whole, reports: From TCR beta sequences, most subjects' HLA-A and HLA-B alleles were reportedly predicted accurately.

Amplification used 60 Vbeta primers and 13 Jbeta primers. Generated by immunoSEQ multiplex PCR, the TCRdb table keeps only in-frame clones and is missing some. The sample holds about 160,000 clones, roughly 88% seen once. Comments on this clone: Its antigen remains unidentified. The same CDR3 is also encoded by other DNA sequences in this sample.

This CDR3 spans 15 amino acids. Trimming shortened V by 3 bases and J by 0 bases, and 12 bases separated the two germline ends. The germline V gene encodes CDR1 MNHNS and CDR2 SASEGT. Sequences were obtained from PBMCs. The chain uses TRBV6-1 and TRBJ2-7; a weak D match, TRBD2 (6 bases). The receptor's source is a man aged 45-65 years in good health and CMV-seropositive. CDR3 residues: CASSEHGGNSYEQYF. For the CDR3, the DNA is TGTGCCAGCAGTGAGCACGGGGGAAACTCCTACGAGCAGTACTTC.